A single sample gave rise to the 18 T cell receptor beta chains below, sequenced in a study of regulatory T cells in long-lasting Graves disease. Regarding time point: newly diagnosed GD, antithyroid drugs for less than 3 months. Following extraction of RNA from PBMCs, that RNA was used to make the TCR library. According to the study, TCR beta libraries were built with iRepertoire HTBI primers and CDR3-region Arm-PCR. TCRdb re-analysed the multiplex PCR reads in MiXCR, keeping a single row per CDR3 protein. The repertoire holds roughly 350,000 distinct CDR3 sequences, with about a sixth as singletons. This same sample was also part of a study on T cells in Graves' hyperthyroidism and ophthalmopathy.

The sequences come from peripheral blood mononuclear cells (PBMCs), collected at new diagnosis, from a patient treated with antithyroid drugs. These receptors were taken from a woman aged 18-30 years with Graves disease.

This chain uses TRBV6-2 or TRBV6-3 with TRBJ2-2, with 9 bases fitting TRBD1. Looked up from germline, CDR1 is MNHEY and CDR2 is SVGEGT. After removal of 6 bases from V and 6 bases from J, the junction contained 8 bases not matched to a gene. This CDR3 contains 15 residues. The CDR3 coding sequence is TGTGCCAGCAGGCTAGGACAGGGGTGGGCCGGGGAGCTGTTTTTT. Protein: CASRLGQGWAGELFF.

This clonotype was counted many times. The chain couples TRBV18 to TRBJ1-1, with 9 positions matching TRBD1. The trim removed 6 bases at V and 5 bases at J, leaving 4 bases unmatched. The CDR3 is 13 residues long. Germline V gene sequence: CDR1 KGHSH, CDR2 LQKENI. CDR3 nucleotides: TGTGCCAGCTCCCAGGACAGGGGTACTGAAGCTTTCTTT. Translating it yields CASSQDRGTEAFF.

This clonotype has at least ten counts. The gene calls are TRBV6-2 or TRBV6-3 and TRBJ2-3, with D possibly called TRBD1 or TRBD2 (5 bases each). The CDR3 is made up of 17 amino acids. Germline CDR1 is MNHEY and CDR2 is SVGEGT. Trimming cost V 2 bases and J 4 bases, with 19 bases left between them. The CDR3 DNA follows: TGTGCCAGCAGTTACCAGGGATCGGGACGAGCCCCAGATACGCAGTATTTT. Residues: CASSYQGSGRAPDTQYF.

This clonotype was seen a handful of times. This chain links TRBV7-2 with TRBJ2-7; D perhaps matches TRBD2 (5 bases). Germline values: CDR1 SGHTA, CDR2 FQGNSA. The V and J ends lost 4 bases and 1 base respectively, with 11 bases between them. This CDR3 comprises 14 residues. The CDR3 region is CASSSRRASYEQYF. The CDR3 DNA reads TGTGCCAGCAGCTCCCGGCGGGCATCCTACGAGCAGTACTTC.

This clonotype was seen at least ten times. The rearrangement joins TRBV20-1 to TRBJ2-7; tentatively, D is TRBD2 (5 bases). The germline V and J ends were trimmed by 1 base and 5 bases, with 12 bases remaining between them. This CDR3 has 13 amino acids. Germline CDR1 DFQATT, CDR2 SNEGSKA (reference sequence). The CDR3 spells CSARAGNDHEQYF. CDR3 bases: TGCAGTGCTAGAGCGGGAAACGACCACGAGCAGTACTTC.

The CDR3 loop is CASSAGRGYGTGELFF. In DNA, the CDR3 is TGTGCCAGTAGCGCGGGCAGGGGGTACGGCACCGGGGAGCTGTTTTTT. This chain connects TRBV19 to TRBJ2-2, with 7 bases fitting TRBD1. Germline values: CDR1 LNHDA, CDR2 SQIVND (reference sequence). V was pared by 6 bases and J by 4 bases, with 11 bases of the junction left unmatched. The length of the CDR3 is 16 residues.

This clonotype was seen ten or more times. J is TRBJ2-1 and V is TRBV2; 15 positions agree with TRBD2. Germline V gene data show CDR1 as SNHLY and CDR2 as FYNNEI. V trimming: 4 bases; J trimming: 12 bases; junction bases outside the gene matches: 7. The CDR3 totals 15 residues. CDR3 bases: TGTGCCAGCAGTGCTAATACGGGACTAGCGGGGGGGCAGTTCTTC. Encoded protein: CASSANTGLAGGQFF.

The V and J genes are TRBV5-1 and TRBJ2-1; D tentatively reads TRBD1 or TRBD2 (5 bases each). The germline V gene encodes CDR1 SGHRS and CDR2 YFSETQ. Trimming pared 4 bases from V and 5 bases from J, leaving 13 bases between. CDR3 length: 14 residues. The DNA of the CDR3 is TGCGCCAGCAGCCCATGGGACGGGAACAATGAGCAGTTCTTC. It encodes CASSPWDGNNEQFF.

This clonotype was counted ten times or more. V usage is TRBV5-1 and J usage is TRBJ1-1; D gene ambiguous. The V end lost 4 bases, the J end lost 5 bases, and 12 bases lay between the germline ends. Germline CDR1 reads SGHRS; CDR2 reads YFSETQ. The CDR3 runs 13 residues. This chain's CDR3 is CASSLERQTEAFF. The CDR3 coding sequence is TGCGCCAGCAGCCTAGAAAGACAAACTGAAGCTTTCTTT. The full variable domain, rest sourced from reference TRBV5-1 and TRBJ1-1, is KAGVTQTPRYLIKTRGQQVTLSCSPISGHRSVSWYQQTPGQGLQFLFEYFSETQRNKGNFPGRFSGRQFSNSRSEMNVSTLELGDSALYLCASSLERQTEAFFGQGTRLTVV.

This clonotype was seen ten or more times. The V and J genes are TRBV24-1 and TRBJ2-2; D remains unclear. The CDR3 totals 14 residues. V was clipped by 8 bases and J by 1 base, with 10 bases between them. CDR1 and CDR2 from the germline V gene are KGHDR and SFDVKD. The DNA of the CDR3 is TGTGCCACCAAAGGAACGGGGAACACCGGGGAGCTGTTTTTT. It yields the protein CATKGTGNTGELFF.

This clonotype was detected many times. The rearrangement links TRBV3-1 to TRBJ2-2; 8 nucleotides agree with TRBD2. The CDR3 has 16 amino acids. Germline V gene data show CDR1 as LGHDT and CDR2 as YNNKEL (reference sequence). V trimming: 4 bases; J trimming: 4 bases; junction bases outside the gene matches: 8. The CDR3 nucleotides read TGTGCCAGCAGCCCGGGACGACTAGCGAGCACCGGGGAGCTGTTTTTT. Encoded protein: CASSPGRLASTGELFF.

The V call is TRBV11-1, the J call TRBJ1-3; no firm D call. The CDR3 is made up of 13 amino acids. V lost 6 bases to trimming and J lost 4 bases, with 10 bases between them. CDR1 is SGHAT and CDR2 is FQDESV in the germline V gene (reference sequence). For the CDR3, the DNA is TGTGCCAGCAGTGGTCAGGTCGGAAACACCATATATTTT. It encodes CASSGQVGNTIYF. Supplemented by reference TRBV11-1 and TRBJ1-3, the full variable domain reads EAEVAQSPRYKITEKSQAVAFWCDPISGHATLYWYRQILGQGPELLVQFQDESVVDDSQLPKDRFSAERLKGVDSTLKIQPAELGDSAMYLCASSGQVGNTIYFGEGSWLTVV.

As DNA, the CDR3 is TGTGCCAGCAGCTTAGGGGACGGGAACTATGGCTACACCTTC. As protein: CASSLGDGNYGYTF. The chain has TRBV2 and TRBJ1-2, with D perhaps matching TRBD1 (5 bases). Between the trimmed V and J ends, which lost 6 bases and 2 bases, there was a span of 13 bases. The CDR3 extends over 14 amino acids. Germline V lookup: CDR1 SNHLY, CDR2 FYNNEI.

The chain joins TRBV19 to TRBJ2-3; a possible D gene is TRBD1 (5 bases). The length of the CDR3 is 12 residues. V dropped 10 bases and J dropped 2 bases, with 10 bases sitting between them. Per the germline V gene, CDR1 is LNHDA and CDR2 is SQIVND (reference sequence). CDR3 sequence: CATGLNTDTQYF. CDR3 DNA sequence: TGTGCCACAGGGTTAAACACAGATACGCAGTATTTT. Supplemented by reference TRBV19 and TRBJ2-3, the full variable domain reads DGGITQSPKYLFRKEGQNVTLSCEQNLNHDAMYWYRQDPGQGLRLIYYSQIVNDFQKGDIAEGYSVSREKKESFPLTVTSAQKNPTAFYLCATGLNTDTQYFGPGTRLTVL.

This clonotype was counted a few times. This chain links TRBV5-8 with TRBJ2-5; 7 bases are a match to TRBD2. V gave up 4 bases and J gave up 5 bases; unmatched junction bases: 11. This CDR3 has 15 amino acids. Germline lookup yields CDR1 SGHTS and CDR2 YDEGEE. The chain's CDR3 is CASSPGGQTLETQYF. CDR3 coding DNA: TGTGCCAGCAGCCCGGGAGGTCAGACTCTGGAGACCCAGTACTTC.

This clonotype showed up just a few times. The genes are TRBV5-4 and TRBJ2-7; D perhaps matches TRBD1 (6 bases). Trimming removed 4 bases at V and 0 bases at J, with 14 bases between. The CDR3 contains 15 residues. CDR1 and CDR2 (germline): SGHNT, YYREEE (reference sequence). CDR3: CASSLNQDSSYEQYF. CDR3 DNA: TGTGCCAGCAGCCTCAACCAGGACAGCTCCTACGAGCAGTACTTC.

This clonotype has a count of ten or more. This rearrangement joins TRBV11-2 to TRBJ2-3; 15 positions match TRBD2. Germline CDR1 reads SGHAT; CDR2 reads FQNNGV. V trimming: 5 bases; J trimming: 2 bases; junction bases outside the gene matches: 5. The CDR3 has 17 residues. Written as DNA, the CDR3 is TGTGCCAGCAGCCTCGGACTAGCGGGGGGGTCCACAGATACGCAGTATTTT. As protein: CASSLGLAGGSTDTQYF.

Comments on this clonotype: This probably arose from a read error, given a far larger clone one base away. The V gene is TRBV11-2, the J gene TRBJ1-1, with 7 bases matching TRBD1. CDR1 is SGHAT, CDR2 FQNNGV, per germline. The CDR3 is made up of 12 amino acids. The CDR3, as DNA: TGTGTCAGCAGCCAGGACCGGGACAGCGCTTTCTTT. Translation gives CVSSQDRDSAFF.